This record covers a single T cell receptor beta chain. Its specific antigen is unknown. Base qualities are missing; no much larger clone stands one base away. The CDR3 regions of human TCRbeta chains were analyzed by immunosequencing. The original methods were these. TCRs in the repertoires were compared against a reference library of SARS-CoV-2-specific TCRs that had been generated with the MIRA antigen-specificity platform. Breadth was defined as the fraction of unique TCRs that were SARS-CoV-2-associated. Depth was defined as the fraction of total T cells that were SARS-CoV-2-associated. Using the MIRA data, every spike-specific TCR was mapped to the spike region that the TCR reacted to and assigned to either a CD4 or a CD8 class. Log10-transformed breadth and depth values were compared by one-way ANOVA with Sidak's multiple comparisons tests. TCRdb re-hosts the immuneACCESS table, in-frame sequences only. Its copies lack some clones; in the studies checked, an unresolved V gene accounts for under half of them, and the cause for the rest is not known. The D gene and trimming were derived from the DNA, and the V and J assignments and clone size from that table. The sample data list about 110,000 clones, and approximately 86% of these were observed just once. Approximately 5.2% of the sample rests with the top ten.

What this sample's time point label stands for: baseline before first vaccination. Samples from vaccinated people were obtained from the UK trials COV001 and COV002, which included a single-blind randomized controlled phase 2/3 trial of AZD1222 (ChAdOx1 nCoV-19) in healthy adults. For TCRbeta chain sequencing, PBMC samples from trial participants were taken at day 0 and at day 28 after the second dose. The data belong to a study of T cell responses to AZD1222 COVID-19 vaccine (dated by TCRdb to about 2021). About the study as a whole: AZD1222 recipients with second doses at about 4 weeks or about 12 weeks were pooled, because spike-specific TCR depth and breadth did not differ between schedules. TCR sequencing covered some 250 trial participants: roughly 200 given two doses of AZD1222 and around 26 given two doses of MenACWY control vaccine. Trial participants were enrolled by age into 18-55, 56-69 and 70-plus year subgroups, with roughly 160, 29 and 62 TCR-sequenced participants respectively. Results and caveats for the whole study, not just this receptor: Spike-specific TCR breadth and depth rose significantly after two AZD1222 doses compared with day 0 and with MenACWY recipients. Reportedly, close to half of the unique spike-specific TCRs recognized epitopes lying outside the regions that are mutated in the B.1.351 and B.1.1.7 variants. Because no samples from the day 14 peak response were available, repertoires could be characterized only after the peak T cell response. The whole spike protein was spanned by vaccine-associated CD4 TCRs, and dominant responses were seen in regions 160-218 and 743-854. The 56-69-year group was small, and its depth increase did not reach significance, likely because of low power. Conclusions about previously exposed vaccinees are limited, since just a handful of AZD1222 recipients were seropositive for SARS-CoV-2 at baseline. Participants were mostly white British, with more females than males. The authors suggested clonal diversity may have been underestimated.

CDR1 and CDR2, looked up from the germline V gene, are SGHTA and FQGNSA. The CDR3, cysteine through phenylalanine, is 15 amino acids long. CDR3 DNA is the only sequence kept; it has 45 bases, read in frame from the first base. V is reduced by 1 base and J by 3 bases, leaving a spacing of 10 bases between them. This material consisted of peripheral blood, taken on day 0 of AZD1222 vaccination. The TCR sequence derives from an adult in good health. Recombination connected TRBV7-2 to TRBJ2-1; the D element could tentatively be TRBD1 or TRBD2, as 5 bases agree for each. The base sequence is TGTGCCAGCAGCTTAGGGGGGTCTCACTACAATGAGCAGTTCTTC. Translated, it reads CASSLGGSHYNEQFF.